These 11 T cell receptor beta chains were all obtained from the same sample, sequenced in a study of cytomegalovirus exposure and HLA in healthy donors. Sequencing used immunoSEQ multiplex PCR; TCRdb keeps in-frame clones, though not all of them. The sample lists about 360,000 clones; 75% to 90% were seen once. The sample was PBMCs. The receptors were sampled from a woman between 18 and 29 years old in good health and CMV-seronegative.

This sequence joins TRBV30 and TRBJ2-7; 11 bases align to TRBD1. CDR1 GTSNPN and CDR2 SVGIG come from the germline V gene (reference sequence). CDR3 length equals 13 residues. Trimming at V came to 3 bases and at J to 4 bases, leaving 2 bases not matched to a gene. The CDR3 loop reads CAWRGDRGYEQYF. CDR3 coding DNA: TGTGCCTGGAGAGGGGACAGGGGGTACGAGCAGTACTTC.

This sequence joins TRBV5-4 and TRBJ1-6; D is undetermined. Germline V gives CDR1 SGHNT, CDR2 YYREEE (reference sequence). Trimming took 1 base from V and 6 from J, leaving 8 bases between them. The CDR3 runs 14 residues. The CDR3 DNA sequence: TGTGCCAGCAGCTTGCGGGATAGTAATTCACCCCTCCACTTT. Amino acids: CASSLRDSNSPLHF.

In this sample, this clone turned up a few times. The chain has TRBV7-9 and TRBJ2-1; the match to TRBD2 covers 7 bases. Germline V gene lookup returns CDR1 SEHNR and CDR2 FQNEAQ (reference sequence). With 2 bases clipped from V and 5 bases from J, the junction kept 9 bases outside the gene matches. This CDR3 has 16 amino acids. As DNA, the CDR3 is TGTGCCAGCAGCTTATTGGATAGCGGGCCGAACAATGAGCAGTTCTTC. It translates to CASSLLDSGPNNEQFF.

This clone was observed a handful of times. The same CDR3 arises from other DNA sequences in this sample as well. The rearrangement joins TRBV9 to TRBJ2-2, with TRBD1 identical over 10 bases. The ends lost 0 bases at V and 5 bases at J; junction bases unmatched: 1. This CDR3 contains 15 residues. Germline values: CDR1 SGDLS, CDR2 YYNGEE. The CDR3 nucleotides are TGTGCCAGCAGCGTAGGGACAGGGGGGACCGGGGAGCTGTTTTTT. It encodes CASSVGTGGTGELFF.

V and J are TRBV7-2 and TRBJ1-2, with TRBD1 identical over 8 bases. Germline CDR1 reads SGHTA; CDR2 reads FQGNSA. This CDR3 comprises 15 residues. J gave up 6 bases and V 0 bases, and 6 bases lay outside the gene matches. The CDR3, as DNA: TGTGCCAGCAGCTTAGCCGGACAGGGAAGGGATGGCTACACCTTC. Protein product: CASSLAGQGRDGYTF.

The chain joins TRBV28 to TRBJ1-1; D is possibly TRBD1 (6 bases). Deletions cut 5 bases from V and 1 base from J, with 14 bases between. This CDR3 has 15 amino acids. Looked up from germline, CDR1 is MDHEN and CDR2 is SYDVKM. CDR3 sequence reads: CASSPQGRANTEAFF. CDR3 DNA sequence: TGTGCCAGCAGTCCTCAGGGGAGGGCGAACACTGAAGCTTTCTTT.

About this clone itself: This same CDR3 is encoded by further DNA sequences in the sample. The V and J genes are TRBV9 and TRBJ1-5, with TRBD1 as a possible D gene (5 bases). In germline, CDR1 is SGDLS, CDR2 YYNGEE. This CDR3 region has 15 residues. V was clipped by 3 bases and J by 1 base, with 11 bases between them. Here the CDR3 reads CASSAGGSSNQPQHF. CDR3 DNA sequence: TGTGCCAGCAGCGCGGGGGGGTCAAGCAATCAGCCCCAGCATTTT. The whole variable domain, remainder taken from reference TRBV9 and TRBJ1-5, is DSGVTQTPKHLITATGQRVTLRCSPRSGDLSVYWYQQSLDQGLQFLIQYYNGEERAKGNILERFSAQQFPDLHSELNLSSLELGDSALYFCASSAGGSSNQPQHFGDGTRLSIL.

This chain connects TRBV7-9 to TRBJ2-5; the D gene is possibly TRBD2 (5 bases). Deletions cut 3 bases from V and 2 bases from J, with 7 bases between. CDR1 SEHNR and CDR2 FQNEAQ come from the germline V gene (reference sequence). CDR3 length: 13 residues. Here the CDR3 reads CASSLRVQETQYF. In DNA, the CDR3 is TGTGCCAGCAGCTTGCGGGTACAAGAGACCCAGTACTTC.

V is TRBV5-6 and J is TRBJ2-3; 7 bases are shared with TRBD2. CDR3 length equals 16 residues. V trimming: 1 base; J trimming: 4 bases; junction bases outside the gene matches: 9. Germline V gene data show CDR1 as SGHDT and CDR2 as YYEEEE. As DNA, the CDR3 is TGTGCCAGCAGCTTGTTCCAAGCGGGATCGGCAGATACGCAGTATTTT. This encodes CASSLFQAGSADTQYF.

The rearrangement links TRBV6-5 to TRBJ2-5; D is perhaps TRBD2 (6 bases). Trimming left V 5 bases short and J 1 base short, with 14 bases between. CDR3 length: 15 residues. Germline CDR1 is MNHEY and CDR2 is SVGAGI. The CDR3 region is CASSGGLGPQETQYF. CDR3 DNA sequence: TGTGCCAGCAGTGGGGGGTTGGGGCCCCAAGAGACCCAGTACTTC.

The chain carries TRBV28 and TRBJ2-3, with 10 bases identical to TRBD2. Germline V gene lookup returns CDR1 MDHEN and CDR2 SYDVKM. V trimming: 7 bases; J trimming: 1 base; junction bases outside the gene matches: 2. The CDR3 totals 14 residues. CDR3: CASKGTSGTDTQYF. CDR3 in DNA: TGTGCCAGCAAAGGGACTAGCGGCACAGATACGCAGTATTTT.